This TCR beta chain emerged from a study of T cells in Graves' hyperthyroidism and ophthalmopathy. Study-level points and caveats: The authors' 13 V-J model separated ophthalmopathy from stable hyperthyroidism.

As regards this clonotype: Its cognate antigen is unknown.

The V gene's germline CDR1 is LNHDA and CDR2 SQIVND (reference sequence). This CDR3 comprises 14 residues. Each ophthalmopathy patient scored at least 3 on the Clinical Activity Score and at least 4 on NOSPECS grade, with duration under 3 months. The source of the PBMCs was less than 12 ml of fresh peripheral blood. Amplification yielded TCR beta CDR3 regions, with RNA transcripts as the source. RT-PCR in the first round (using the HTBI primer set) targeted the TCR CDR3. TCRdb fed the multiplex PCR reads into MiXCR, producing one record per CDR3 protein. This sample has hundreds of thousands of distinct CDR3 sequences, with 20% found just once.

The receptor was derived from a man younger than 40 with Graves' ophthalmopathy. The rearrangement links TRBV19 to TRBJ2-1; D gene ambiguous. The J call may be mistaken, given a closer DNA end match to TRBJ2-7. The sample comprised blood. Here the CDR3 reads CASSYLFSYNEQYF. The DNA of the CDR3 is TGTGCCAGTTCTTATTTGTTCTCCTACAATGAGCAGTACTTC.